The 30 T cell receptor beta chains listed next were all sequenced from one sample in a study of blood T cell repertoires in COVID-19. Sequencing was performed with immunoSEQ multiplex PCR; in TCRdb, only in-frame clones are kept and a portion is missing. The table lists under 150,000 clones, 80% of them singletons. The sequenced material came from peripheral blood. The receptors originated from a man in his sixties with active or convalescent COVID-19.

This clone was seen a single time. The CDR3 here is CASSVEAGFYNEQFF. Written as DNA, the CDR3 is TGTGCCAGCAGCGTAGAGGCGGGTTTCTACAATGAGCAGTTCTTC. The chain links TRBV9 to TRBJ2-1; weak D call: TRBD2 (5 bases). V was trimmed by 0 bases and J by 3 bases, leaving 10 bases between them. CDR1 is SGDLS and CDR2 is YYNGEE in the germline V gene. This CDR3 spans 15 amino acids.

This chain connects TRBV10-3 to TRBJ2-7; 8 bases are shared with TRBD2. The CDR3 is made up of 16 amino acids. After removal of 10 bases from V and 0 bases from J, the junction contained 14 bases not matched to a gene. Germline CDR1 ENHRY, CDR2 SYGVKD. The CDR3: CATGATSGAYSYEQYF. The DNA for the CDR3 is TGTGCCACAGGTGCTACTAGCGGAGCCTACTCCTACGAGCAGTACTTC.

This chain connects TRBV5-1 to TRBJ2-2; TRBD1 agrees at 10 bases. CDR3 size: 15 residues. Unmatched junction bases numbered 4, after V lost 4 bases and J lost 4 bases. Germline values: CDR1 SGHRS, CDR2 YFSETQ. The CDR3 here is CASSHGTGVTGELFF. As DNA, the CDR3 is TGCGCCAGCAGCCACGGGACAGGGGTCACCGGGGAGCTGTTTTTT. The full variable domain, with the rest looked up from reference TRBV5-1 and TRBJ2-2, is KAGVTQTPRYLIKTRGQQVTLSCSPISGHRSVSWYQQTPGQGLQFLFEYFSETQRNKGNFPGRFSGRQFSNSRSEMNVSTLELGDSALYLCASSHGTGVTGELFFGEGSRLTVL.

The chain links TRBV6-2 or TRBV6-3 to TRBJ2-5; weak D call: TRBD2 (6 bases). V dropped 4 bases and J dropped 2 bases, with 14 bases sitting between them. This CDR3 contains 15 residues. The germline gives CDR1 MNHEY, CDR2 SVGEGT. DNA for the CDR3: TGTGCCAGCAGTTCCCCGGGACTGGTTCAAGAGACCCAGTACTTC. Its protein product is CASSSPGLVQETQYF.

The chain employs TRBV5-4 and TRBJ2-3, with 11 bases matching TRBD2. V lost 1 base to trimming and J lost 4 bases; unmatched junction nucleotides: 11. The CDR3 has 18 residues. Germline V gives CDR1 SGHNT, CDR2 YYREEE (reference sequence). The CDR3 spells CASSLRLAGLDSPDTQYF. The CDR3 bases are TGTGCCAGCAGCTTGAGACTAGCGGGACTGGATTCGCCAGATACGCAGTATTTT.

V is TRBV19 and J is TRBJ1-1, with a possible D match to TRBD1 (6 bases). Germline lookup yields CDR1 LNHDA and CDR2 SQIVND (reference sequence). Trimming removed 1 base from V and 0 bases from J, with 9 bases in between. The length of the CDR3 is 15 residues. CDR3 in DNA: TGTGCCAGTAGTATAGTCCAGGGGCTGAACACTGAAGCTTTCTTT. Amino acid sequence: CASSIVQGLNTEAFF. The full variable domain, in which reference TRBV19 and TRBJ1-1 provide the parts outside the CDR3, is DGGITQSPKYLFRKEGQNVTLSCEQNLNHDAMYWYRQDPGQGLRLIYYSQIVNDFQKGDIAEGYSVSREKKESFPLTVTSAQKNPTAFYLCASSIVQGLNTEAFFGQGTRLTVV.

The V gene is TRBV7-2, the J gene TRBJ2-7; 8 bases match TRBD1. J lost 0 bases, V lost 6 bases, and 7 bases had no gene match. The CDR3 runs 15 residues. Germline CDR1 reads SGHTA; CDR2 reads FQGNSA. The CDR3 spells CASRGQVDISYEQYF. The CDR3 DNA sequence: TGTGCCAGCAGGGGACAGGTTGATATCTCCTACGAGCAGTACTTC.

The chain uses TRBV19 and TRBJ2-2; D may be TRBD1 (6 bases). The length of the CDR3 is 14 residues. Germline CDR1 and CDR2: LNHDA and SQIVND (reference sequence). V was cut by 7 bases and J by 5 bases, with 14 bases left in between. The CDR3 nucleotides read TGTGCCAGTACTAGAACAGGGTTTACCGGGGAGCTGTTTTTT. This translates into CASTRTGFTGELFF.

This clone was seen a single time. The J gene is TRBJ1-2, the V gene TRBV6-5; no definite D call. V lost 6 bases and J lost 0, with 11 bases in between. CDR3 length: 14 amino acids. Germline V lookup: CDR1 MNHEY, CDR2 SVGAGI. The CDR3 DNA reads TGTGCCAGCAGCCCACAGAGAACTAACTATGGCTACACCTTC. This encodes CASSPQRTNYGYTF.

This sequence joins TRBV2 and TRBJ1-2; D unclear. The CDR3 is made up of 13 amino acids. Trimming pared 3 bases from V and 3 bases from J, leaving 8 bases between. The V gene's germline CDR1 is SNHLY and CDR2 FYNNEI. The CDR3 here is CASSDKSDYGYTF. DNA of the CDR3: TGTGCCAGCAGTGACAAGAGCGACTATGGCTACACCTTC.

The V and J genes are TRBV5-5 and TRBJ1-3, with no clear D. The CDR3 loop spans 14 amino acids. Germline CDR1 and CDR2: SGHKS and YYEKEE (reference sequence). Trimming stripped 0 bases from V and 7 bases from J, with 11 bases between. CDR3 DNA sequence: TGTGCCAGCAGCTTGGGTCCGACGGGGAACACCATATATTTT. This codes for CASSLGPTGNTIYF.

The CDR3 nucleotides are TGTGCCAGCTCGGGACAGGGGGGGAATGAGTTCTTT. This encodes CASSGQGGNEFF. The chain has TRBV19 and TRBJ1-1, with 11 nucleotides matching TRBD1. Germline lookup yields CDR1 LNHDA and CDR2 SQIVND (reference sequence). The CDR3 sequence is 12 residues long. V lost 9 bases and J lost 14; bases outside the gene matches: 11. Full variable domain (rest looked up from reference TRBV19 and TRBJ1-1): DGGITQSPKYLFRKEGQNVTLSCEQNLNHDAMYWYRQDPGQGLRLIYYSQIVNDFQKGDIAEGYSVSREKKESFPLTVTSAQKNPTAFYLCASSGQGGNEFFGQGTRLTVV.

CDR3 sequence: CAWSVRQGAGGANVLTF. The CDR3 nucleotides read TGTGCCTGGAGTGTACGACAGGGGGCTGGTGGGGCCAACGTCCTGACTTTC. The chain has TRBV30 and TRBJ2-6; 10 nucleotides match TRBD1. Germline V CDR1 and CDR2: GTSNPN, SVGIG (reference sequence). The ends lost 0 bases at V and 3 bases at J; junction bases unmatched: 5. The CDR3 contains 17 residues.

This clone was counted between two and nine times. This sequence joins TRBV6-5 and TRBJ1-2, with 8 bases lining up with TRBD1. V shed 5 bases, J shed 8 bases, and the junction held 13 bases outside the gene matches. Germline V gives CDR1 MNHEY, CDR2 SVGAGI. The CDR3 spans 15 residues. CDR3 residues: CASSKTGEFSRGYTF. DNA for the CDR3: TGTGCCAGCAGTAAGACAGGGGAATTTTCGAGGGGCTACACCTTC.

This rearrangement joins TRBV7-9 to TRBJ1-4, with D unclear. The CDR3 has 14 amino acids. Trimming removed 5 bases at V and 2 bases at J, with 9 bases between. Looked up from germline, CDR1 is SEHNR and CDR2 is FQNEAQ (reference sequence). Here the CDR3 DNA reads TGTGCCAGCAGCCGCGGAGGGACTAATGAAAAACTGTTTTTT. It yields the protein CASSRGGTNEKLFF.

This clone was observed a handful of times. The chain has TRBV5-6 and TRBJ1-3; D call uncertain. Germline V gene sequence: CDR1 SGHDT, CDR2 YYEEEE. V lost 5 bases and J lost 2, with 11 bases in between. CDR3 length equals 14 residues. CDR3 DNA sequence: TGTGCCAGCAGTTTAGATTATACTGGAAACACCATATATTTT. This translates into CASSLDYTGNTIYF.

The chain joins TRBV3-1 (or the pseudogene TRBV3-2) to TRBJ1-1; TRBD1 matches at 7 bases. The CDR3 spans 15 residues. The junction had 13 bases not matched to a gene; V was cut back by 5 bases and J by 7 bases. Germline values: CDR1 LGHDT, CDR2 YNNKEL (reference sequence). CDR3 protein: CASSARQGKVDEAFF. Written as DNA, the CDR3 is TGTGCCAGCAGCGCCCGACAGGGTAAGGTGGATGAAGCTTTCTTT.

CDR3 coding DNA: TGTGCCAGCAGGCAGCAGGGGAGGGGCAATCAGCCCCAGCATTTT. It yields the protein CASRQQGRGNQPQHF. The genes are TRBV6-5 and TRBJ1-5; possible D gene TRBD1, 6 bases. CDR1 is MNHEY, CDR2 SVGAGI, per germline. The germline V and J ends were trimmed by 6 bases and 2 bases, with 14 bases remaining between them. The CDR3 runs 15 residues.

This chain links TRBV7-3 with TRBJ1-2; D is perhaps TRBD1 (6 bases). Germline-derived CDR1 and CDR2 are SGHTA and FQGTGA. V was pared by 5 bases and J by 5 bases, with 21 bases between. The CDR3 runs 16 residues. In DNA form, the CDR3 reads TGTGCCAGCAGCCCGTACAGGGCCCGACGGCTATATGGCTACACCTTC. Translating it yields CASSPYRARRLYGYTF.

The chain is built from TRBV5-1 and TRBJ2-7; tentatively, D is TRBD2 (5 bases). CDR1 and CDR2 (germline): SGHRS, YFSETQ. This CDR3 region has 16 residues. Deletions cut 3 bases from V and 1 base from J, with 17 bases between. CDR3: CASSWGLAGLSYEQYF. In DNA form, the CDR3 reads TGCGCCAGCAGCTGGGGTTTGGCAGGACTTTCCTACGAGCAGTACTTC.

There are a few counts of this clone. V is TRBV28 and J is TRBJ1-5; TRBD1 agrees at 7 bases. Germline CDR1 is MDHEN and CDR2 is SYDVKM. V lost 2 bases to trimming and J lost 3 bases; unmatched junction nucleotides: 4. This CDR3 is 15 amino acids long. The CDR3 region is CASSLDRVDNQPQHF. The DNA for the CDR3 is TGTGCCAGCAGTTTAGACAGGGTGGACAATCAGCCCCAGCATTTT.

The J gene is TRBJ1-4, the V gene TRBV7-6, with a weak D call TRBD1 (6 bases). V was cut by 5 bases and J by 3 bases, with 10 bases left in between. Germline assignment: CDR1 SGHVS and CDR2 FNYEAQ. This CDR3 region has 14 residues. The CDR3 DNA sequence: TGTGCCAGCAGCCCAGGGGCAGCTAATGAAAAACTGTTTTTT. Its translation is CASSPGAANEKLFF.

The chain joins TRBV5-8 to TRBJ2-3; 7 bases fit TRBD1. CDR1 and CDR2 (germline): SGHTS, YDEGEE. The trim removed 5 bases at V and 4 bases at J, leaving 16 bases unmatched. The CDR3 runs to 17 residues. CDR3 residues: CASRRERGLWVPDTQYF. The CDR3 nucleotides read TGTGCCAGCAGGAGGGAGAGGGGGCTATGGGTTCCAGATACGCAGTATTTT. Full variable domain (outside the CDR3, taken from reference TRBV5-8 and TRBJ2-3): EAGVTQSPTHLIKTRGQQATLRCSPISGHTSVYWYQQALGLGLQFLLWYDEGEERNRGNFPPRFSGRQFPNYSSELNVNALELEDSALYLCASRRERGLWVPDTQYFGPGTRLTVL.

V and J are TRBV5-1 and TRBJ2-1; possible D gene TRBD1, 5 bases. The V and J ends lost 6 bases and 7 bases respectively, with 14 bases between them. CDR3 length: 13 amino acids. Germline loops: CDR1 SGHRS, CDR2 YFSETQ. CDR3 DNA sequence: TGCGCCAGCACCTTAGTGGGGCGTAATGAGCAGTTCTTC. It translates to CASTLVGRNEQFF.

The V and J genes are TRBV11-3 and TRBJ1-1; perhaps TRBD1 as D (5 bases). This CDR3 is built from 13 residues. Trimming left V 3 bases short and J 3 bases short, with 8 bases between. Germline V lookup: CDR1 SGHNT, CDR2 YENEEA. The CDR3 region is CASSLTAYTEAFF. DNA of the CDR3: TGTGCCAGCAGCTTGACAGCTTACACTGAAGCTTTCTTT. The whole variable domain, remainder taken from reference TRBV11-3 and TRBJ1-1, is EAGVVQSPRYKIIEKKQPVAFWCNPISGHNTLYWYLQNLGQGPELLIRYENEEAVDDSQLPKDRFSAERLKGVDSTLKIQPAELGDSAVYLCASSLTAYTEAFFGQGTRLTVV.

This clone was picked up a small number of times. CDR3 protein: CASSPPRTSGINEQFF. In DNA, the CDR3 is TGTGCCAGCAGCCCCCCGAGGACTAGCGGGATTAATGAGCAGTTCTTC. J is TRBJ2-1 and V is TRBV2; TRBD2 matches 12 bases. The trim removed 6 bases at V and 7 bases at J, leaving 10 bases unmatched. Germline lookup yields CDR1 SNHLY and CDR2 FYNNEI. This CDR3 comprises 16 residues.

The chain employs TRBV5-1 and TRBJ1-1; 7 bases line up with TRBD1. With V trimmed by 4 bases and J by 0 bases, 3 bases remained unmatched. This CDR3 comprises 14 residues. In germline, CDR1 is SGHRS, CDR2 YFSETQ. CDR3 nucleotides: TGCGCCAGCAGCAGGACAGGATTGAACACTGAAGCTTTCTTT. It translates to CASSRTGLNTEAFF.

The rearrangement links TRBV2 to TRBJ2-3; D perhaps matches TRBD1 (6 bases). V was clipped by 9 bases and J by 4 bases, with 17 bases between them. This CDR3 has 14 amino acids. Germline V CDR1 and CDR2: SNHLY, FYNNEI. The CDR3, as DNA: TGTGCCAGTAACAGGGTAATAAGCGCAGATACGCAGTATTTT. Translated: CASNRVISADTQYF.

This clone was observed a handful of times. The chain is built from TRBV18 and TRBJ2-1, with D perhaps TRBD2 (5 bases). Germline CDR1 reads KGHSH; CDR2 reads LQKENI. The CDR3 spans 15 residues. V lost 4 bases and J 10 bases, leaving 20 bases between the germline ends. Written as DNA, the CDR3 is TGTGCCAGCTCACGGACTGGAACAAACAAATTAGAGCAGTTCTTC. Protein sequence: CASSRTGTNKLEQFF. Together with reference TRBV18 and TRBJ2-1, the CDR3 gives the full variable domain: NAGVMQNPRHLVRRRGQEARLRCSPMKGHSHVYWYRQLPEEGLKFMVYLQKENIIDESGMPKERFSAEFPKEGPSILRIQQVVRGDSAAYFCASSRTGTNKLEQFFGPGTRLTVL.

The chain has TRBV7-2 and TRBJ2-7; D may be TRBD1 (6 bases). The CDR3 has 14 residues. CDR1 and CDR2 (germline): SGHTA, FQGNSA. V lost 5 bases, J lost 6 bases, and 17 bases lay in between. DNA of the CDR3: TGTGCCAGCAGCCCGCGTCATACAGGGCTCGAGCAGTACTTC. It translates to CASSPRHTGLEQYF.